The entry below describes one TCR beta chain. Its specificity is not known. This CDR3 is built from 17 residues. The V and J ends lost 3 bases and 5 bases, in that order; junction bases with no gene match: 9. Per the germline V gene, CDR1 is SGDLS and CDR2 is YYNGEE. The table came from immunoSEQ multiplex PCR; TCRdb's copy has only in-frame clones and leaves some out. The repertoire holds over 250,000 clones, 80% to 90% seen once, with about 1% in the top ten. This entry belongs to a study of cytomegalovirus exposure and HLA in healthy donors. Background on the study: A later analysis reported the same platform for the 100 to 150 validation repertoires and the roughly 630 first-cohort repertoires. Study-level points and caveats: Among TCR beta chains, those listed as cytomegalovirus-associated numbered some 170.

Separate from the roughly 720-subject first cohort, the approximately 120-subject validation cohort was the one that the donors belonged to. The clonotype comes from a woman aged 18-35 years in good health and CMV-seronegative. Sequenced input: PBMCs. J is TRBJ2-5 and V is TRBV9; 14 positions agree with TRBD2. The CDR3 DNA is TGTGCCAGCAGCGCGACTAGCGGGGGGGCCTTTCGGGAGACCCAGTACTTC. Amino acid sequence: CASSATSGGAFRETQYF.